This TCR beta chain derives from a study of cytomegalovirus exposure and HLA in healthy donors. Study findings and constraints: The records held CMV serostatus as the only immune exposure information. Most of the CMV-associated TCR beta chains (in a later analysis) appeared to be HLA-restricted.

The CDR3 loop spans 16 amino acids. The trim removed 0 bases at V and 4 bases at J, leaving 4 bases unmatched. CDR1 and CDR2 (germline): LGHNA, YSLEER. The PCR used 60 Vbeta and 13 Jbeta primers. Measured with immunoSEQ multiplex PCR; TCRdb has only the in-frame clones, and not every one. The table counts over 30,000 clones; roughly 3.5% lies in the top ten. As concerns this clone: No antigen is known for it.

Sequenced material: PBMCs. This clonotype was obtained from a man in his forties in good health and CMV-seronegative. V usage is TRBV4-3 and J usage is TRBJ1-4; 8 positions agree with TRBD1. As DNA, the CDR3 is TGCGCCAGCAGCCAAGAGGGGACAGGAGATAATGAAAAACTGTTTTTT. Encoded protein: CASSQEGTGDNEKLFF.